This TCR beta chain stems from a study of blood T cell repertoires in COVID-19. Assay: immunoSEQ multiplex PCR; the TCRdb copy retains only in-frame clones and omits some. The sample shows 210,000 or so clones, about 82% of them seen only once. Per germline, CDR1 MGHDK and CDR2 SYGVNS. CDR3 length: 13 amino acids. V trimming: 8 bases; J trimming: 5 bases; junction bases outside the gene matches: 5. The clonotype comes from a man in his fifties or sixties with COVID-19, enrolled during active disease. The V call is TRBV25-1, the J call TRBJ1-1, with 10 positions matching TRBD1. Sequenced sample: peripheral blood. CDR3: CASRDRGPTEAFF. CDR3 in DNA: TGTGCCAGCCGCGACAGGGGGCCAACTGAAGCTTTCTTT.